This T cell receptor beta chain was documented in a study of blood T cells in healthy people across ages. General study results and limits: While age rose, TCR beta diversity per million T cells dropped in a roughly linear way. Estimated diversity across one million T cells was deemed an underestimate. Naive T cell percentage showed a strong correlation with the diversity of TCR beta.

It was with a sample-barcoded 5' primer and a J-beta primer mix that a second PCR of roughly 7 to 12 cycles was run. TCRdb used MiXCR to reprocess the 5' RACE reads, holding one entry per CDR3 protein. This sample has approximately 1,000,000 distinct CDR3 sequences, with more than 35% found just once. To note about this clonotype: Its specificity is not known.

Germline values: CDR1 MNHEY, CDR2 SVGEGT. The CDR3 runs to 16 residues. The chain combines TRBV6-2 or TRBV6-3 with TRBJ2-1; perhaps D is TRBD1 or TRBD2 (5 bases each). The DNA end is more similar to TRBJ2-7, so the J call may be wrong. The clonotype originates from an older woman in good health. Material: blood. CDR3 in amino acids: CASSRTAPGTYNEQYF. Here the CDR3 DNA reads TGTGCCAGCAGCCGGACTGCGCCGGGGACCTACAATGAGCAGTACTTC.